This is a list of T cell receptor beta chains from one sample in a study of T cell clonotyping in hematopoietic cell transplantation. Repertoires were generated with immunoSEQ multiplex PCR, while TCRdb's copy carries only in-frame clones and drops some. The sample has roughly 20,000 clones; almost 90% are singletons. This material consisted of peripheral blood mononuclear cells, taken before stem cell transplant. Every receptor here comes from a man aged 18 to 30 with biphenotypic leukemia. Some clones in this sample may be carry-over from other donors' samples. Both conserved end residues are part of each CDR3. D genes are given only for firm matches. Clone size is stated in some rows and not others, as once, few, many or a class when expanded.

CDR3: CASSQDRQQYSGYTF
DNA: TGCGCCAGCAGCCAAGATAGGCAGCAGTACTCTGGCTACACCTTC
D: .
size: .
V: TRBV4-1
J: TRBJ1-2

CDR3: CASSPQGANTEAFF
DNA: TGTGCCAGCAGTCCCCAGGGGGCCAACACTGAAGCTTTCTTT
D: TRBD1
size: .
V: TRBV25-1
J: TRBJ1-1

CDR3: CASSLLAGVAAGELFF
DNA: TGTGCCAGCAGCTTGTTAGCGGGAGTTGCGGCCGGGGAGCTGTTTTTT
D: TRBD2
size: .
V: TRBV5-4
J: TRBJ2-2

CDR3: CASSLFTEAFF
DNA: TGTGCCAGCAGCTTATTCACTGAAGCTTTCTTT
D: .
size: .
V: TRBV13
J: TRBJ1-1

CDR3: CASSLFAGQETQYF
DNA: TGTGCCAGCAGTTTATTTGCGGGGCAAGAGACCCAGTACTTC
D: .
size: .
V: TRBV28
J: TRBJ2-5

CDR3: CASSLAAGNTIYF
DNA: TGCGCCAGCAGCCTCGCGGCTGGAAACACCATATATTTT
D: .
size: .
V: TRBV4-1
J: TRBJ1-3

CDR3: CASLRGETQYF
DNA: TGTGCCAGCCTTAGGGGAGAGACCCAGTACTTC
D: .
size: .
V: TRBV7-9
J: TRBJ2-5

CDR3: CASSRSSGANVLTF
DNA: TGTGCCAGCAGTCGATCCTCTGGGGCCAACGTCCTGACTTTC
D: .
size: .
V: TRBV27
J: TRBJ2-6

CDR3: CASRREGSSYEQYF
DNA: TGTGCCAGCAGGCGTGAGGGGAGCTCCTACGAGCAGTACTTC
D: .
size: once
V: TRBV6-6
J: TRBJ2-7

CDR3: CAWAPVRNEQFF
DNA: TGTGCCTGGGCCCCAGTTAGGAATGAGCAGTTCTTC
D: .
size: .
V: TRBV30
J: TRBJ2-1

CDR3: CASSVPGDNEQFF
DNA: TGTGCCAGCAGCGTACCGGGAGACAATGAGCAGTTCTTC
D: .
size: .
V: TRBV7-6
J: TRBJ2-1

CDR3: CASRDQRGINYGYTF
DNA: TGTGCCAGTAGGGACCAGAGGGGCATTAACTATGGCTACACCTTC
D: .
size: .
V: TRBV6-1
J: TRBJ1-2

CDR3: CASSLSLVYEQYF
DNA: TGTGCCAGTAGTCTCTCACTAGTATACGAGCAGTACTTC
D: .
size: .
V: TRBV19
J: TRBJ2-7

CDR3: CSVRLAGRSYEQYF
DNA: TGCAGCGTCCGACTAGCGGGCCGCTCCTACGAGCAGTACTTC
D: TRBD2
size: once
V: TRBV29-1
J: TRBJ2-7

CDR3: CASSLFLDTQYF
DNA: TGTGCCAGCAGCTTATTTTTAGATACGCAGTATTTT
D: .
size: .
V: TRBV11-1
J: TRBJ2-3

CDR3: CASSTSGLRYEQYF
DNA: TGTGCCAGCAGCACCTCGGGACTCAGGTACGAGCAGTACTTC
D: .
size: .
V: TRBV7-9
J: TRBJ2-7

CDR3: CASSIFTEAFF
DNA: TGTGCCAGTTCTATATTCACTGAAGCTTTCTTT
D: .
size: .
V: TRBV6-1
J: TRBJ1-1

CDR3: CASSRERASVYEQYF
DNA: TGTGCCAGCAGCCGGGAGAGGGCTAGCGTCTACGAGCAGTACTTC
D: .
size: .
V: TRBV7-3
J: TRBJ2-7

CDR3: CASREAGQGEGELFF
DNA: TGTGCCAGCAGGGAAGCCGGGCAGGGAGAGGGGGAGCTGTTTTTT
D: .
size: .
V: TRBV2
J: TRBJ2-2

CDR3: CASSRDRVAEAFF
DNA: TGTGCCAGCAGTAGGGACAGGGTGGCTGAAGCTTTCTTT
D: TRBD1
size: .
V: TRBV6-6
J: TRBJ1-1

CDR3: CAWSVGGRLRGYTF
DNA: TGTGCCTGGAGTGTGGGTGGGAGGCTACGAGGCTACACCTTC
D: .
size: .
V: TRBV30
J: TRBJ1-2

CDR3: CAISDAGVSEQYF
DNA: TGTGCCATCAGTGACGCCGGGGTTTCGGAGCAGTACTTC
D: .
size: once
V: TRBV10-3
J: TRBJ2-7